This TCR beta chain stems from a study of blood T cell repertoires in COVID-19 (dated by TCRdb to 2019 to 2021). About the study as a whole: Samples covering the acute and convalescent phases of COVID-19 were provided by collaborators in the United States, Italy and Spain. The material from the prospective study consisted of cDNA or gDNA derived from T cells, B-cell-depleted T cells, or PBMCs. Deeply sampled blood TCRbeta repertoires from subjects exposed to, actively infected with, or recovered from COVID-19 were included in the dataset. The repertoires were released in a freely available public database meant as a resource for research on the immune response to SARS-CoV-2. Samples came from the ongoing ImmuneRACE study (first 160 participants) plus 1,254 subjects from 6 global collaborators. A de-identified subject ID, COVID-19 status, age in years and sex were almost always included in the sample metadata. HLA class I and class II types, where available, came from metadata supplied by the sample provider rather than from assay-based typing. General study outcomes and caveats: The amount of clinical and demographic metadata varied by source and participant and was provided uncurated.

A word on this clone: The clone's antigen remains unknown. No base quality information exists; no much larger clone differs at one position.

TCRbeta CDR3 regions were amplified from genomic DNA by means of the immunoSEQ Assay, a bias-controlled multiplex PCR. Under the source paper's analysis protocol: The number of nucleated cells in each sample was estimated by amplification of reference gene primers within the assay. Sequence reads were collapsed and filtered to measure the absolute abundance of every unique TCRbeta CDR3 rearrangement. Productive Simpson clonality was computed per sample as the square root of Simpson's diversity index over productive rearrangements. The table comes from immuneACCESS by way of TCRdb, which keeps in-frame sequences with V and J called. Part of the clones is missing from these tables; in studies checked, under half for an unresolved V gene and the rest for unknown reasons. The DNA was the basis for D and trimming; V, J and clone size are from that table. The sample table holds about 280,000 clones, of which around 90% were seen once. Roughly 9.1% of the sample comes from the top ten.

The collaborating institutions used their own protocols to collect whole blood in K2EDTA tubes. For TCRbeta analysis, collaborator samples were shipped as frozen whole blood, as isolated PBMCs, or as DNA extracted from either sample type. Compared with germline, V lacks 6 bases and J lacks 8 bases; bases without a gene match: 4. There are 13 amino acids in the CDR3, from cysteine to phenylalanine inclusive. Only the CDR3 DNA is retained, 39 bases long and in frame from the first base. The sequence is built from TRBV23-1 and TRBJ2-1, and TRBD1 aligns with 10 junction nucleotides. TRBV23-1 is reported as an ORF; its role is uncertain. The sequenced sample consisted of peripheral blood. The TCR originated in a young man with active or convalescent COVID-19. The CDR3 reads as follows: CASRRDRGYEQFF. The DNA reads TGCGCCAGCAGGCGGGACAGGGGTTATGAGCAGTTCTTC.